This record looks at one TCR beta chain sequence and its context. Its antigen is undetermined. This entry is derived from a study of T cell responses to AZD1222 COVID-19 vaccine. Study-wide background: Second-dose recipients at about 4 or about 12 weeks were treated as one pooled group.

This CDR3 is built from 15 residues. Trimming left V 4 bases short and J 4 bases short, with 16 bases between. The germline V gene encodes CDR1 LGHDT and CDR2 YNNKEL (reference sequence). Sequencing used immunoSEQ multiplex PCR; TCRdb keeps in-frame clones, though not all of them. The sample shows 90,000 to 140,000 clones, 82% of them seen only once. Findings of the study overall: Unmutated variant regions are reportedly the target of nearly half of TCRs that are spike-specific. Donor demographics were predominantly white British with a female majority; clonal diversity may be underestimated. No repertoire was sampled before or during the peak T cell response, only after it.

This material consisted of peripheral blood, taken on day 0 of AZD1222 vaccination. The chain links TRBV3-1 (or the pseudogene TRBV3-2) to TRBJ1-1, with D unclear. This sequence was found in an adult in good health. The CDR3 is CASSPTPGSGTEAFF. The CDR3 coding sequence is TGTGCCAGCAGCCCCACCCCAGGTTCGGGCACTGAAGCTTTCTTT.